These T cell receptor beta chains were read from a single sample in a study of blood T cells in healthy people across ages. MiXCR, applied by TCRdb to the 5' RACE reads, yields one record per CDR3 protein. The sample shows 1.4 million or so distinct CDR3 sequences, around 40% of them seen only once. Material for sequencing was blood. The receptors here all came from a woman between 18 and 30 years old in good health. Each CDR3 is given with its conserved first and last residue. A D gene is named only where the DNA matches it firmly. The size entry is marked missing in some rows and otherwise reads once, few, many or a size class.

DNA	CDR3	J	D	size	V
TGCGCCAGCAGCCAGTTTCACGAAGAGACCCAGTACTTC	CASSQFHEETQYF	TRBJ2-5	NA	NA	TRBV4-1
TGTGCCTGGAGTGCGGCTTCCGAGCGGTACTTC	CAWSAASERYF	TRBJ2-7	NA	NA	TRBV30
TGCGCCAGCAGCTTGGCCGGATACTCTGGGGCCAACGTCCTGACTTTC	CASSLAGYSGANVLTF	TRBJ2-6	NA	few	TRBV5-1
TGTGCCAGCAGCCACCCGCTGGGCAAAAACATTCAGTACTTC	CASSHPLGKNIQYF	TRBJ2-4	NA	NA	TRBV3-1
TGTGCCAGCAGTTTTCTAGCGGTGGACAATGAGCAGTACTTC	CASSFLAVDNEQYF	TRBJ2-7	TRBD2	NA	TRBV12-3/TRBV12-4
TGTGCCAGCAGCCGAGCCCCAGGGGACACTGAAGCTTTCTTT	CASSRAPGDTEAFF	TRBJ1-1	NA	NA	TRBV7-2
TGCAGCGTTGATGGGGGCTATGGCTACACCTTC	CSVDGGYGYTF	TRBJ1-2	NA	few	TRBV29-1
TGTGCCAGCATCAGCGGGGGCCTTATTGGCTACACCTTC	CASISGGLIGYTF	TRBJ1-2	NA	NA	TRBV6-2/TRBV6-3
TGTGCCAGCAGTTTAAGACATGGGGGGTCCACAGATACGCAGTATTTT	CASSLRHGGSTDTQYF	TRBJ2-3	NA	few	TRBV12-3/TRBV12-4
TGTGCCAGCAGTTCTTTTGATTCACCCCTCCACTTT	CASSSFDSPLHF	TRBJ1-6	NA	few	TRBV6-2/TRBV6-3
TGTGCCACCAGTGATTACGGGGACACTGAAGCTTTCTTT	CATSDYGDTEAFF	TRBJ1-1	NA	NA	TRBV24-1
TGTGCCAGCAGTGCACAGGGATACAATCAGCCCCAGCATTTT	CASSAQGYNQPQHF	TRBJ1-5	NA	NA	TRBV27
TGTGCCAGCAGTTCCCCGACAGGGAGCTCCTACAATGAGCAGTTCTTC	CASSSPTGSSYNEQFF	TRBJ2-1	TRBD1	NA	TRBV28
TGCGCCAGCAGCCAAGATCGCGTGGGGCCCACAGATACGCAGTATTTT	CASSQDRVGPTDTQYF	TRBJ2-3	NA	NA	TRBV4-3
TGCGCCAGCAGCCAAGATTCTTCCTATGGCTACACCTTC	CASSQDSSYGYTF	TRBJ1-2	NA	many	TRBV4-3
TGTGCCAGCAGCTTAGGGGTTGGTCTTTCTGGGGCCAACGTCCTGACTTTC	CASSLGVGLSGANVLTF	TRBJ2-6	NA	NA	TRBV7-2